This T cell receptor (beta chain) was sequenced in a study of T cell repertoires in cytomegalovirus infection. Study background: It can be stated that public TCR beta signatures indicated CMV infection as well as a matching HLA type.

TCRdb reanalysed the reads using MiXCR and keeps one entry per CDR3 protein. The sample yields fewer than 700,000 distinct CDR3 sequences, 20% to 25% seen once. Germline V gene lookup returns CDR1 SEHNR and CDR2 FQNEAQ (reference sequence). CDR3 length: 14 residues. V shed 2 bases and J shed 2 bases, with 10 bases lying between them. This clonotype was seen a few times. The rearrangement links TRBV7-9 to TRBJ2-7, with TRBD1 as a possible D gene (5 bases). Sample: CD8+ T cells from PBMCs. The clonotype was recovered from a human donor in good health (CMV status not recorded). Some clones in this sample may be carry-over from other donors' samples. The CDR3 DNA reads as TGTGCCAGCAGCTTAAGGGGATCCACCTACGAGCAGTACTTC. This encodes CASSLRGSTYEQYF.